This TCR beta chain came from a study of blood T cell repertoires in COVID-19. The wider study: PBMCs, B-cell-depleted T cells, or T cells provided the cDNA or gDNA that made up the material.

How the authors handled the data: Amplification with reference gene primers provided the estimates of nucleated cell counts. The assay was immunoSEQ multiplex PCR, and TCRdb's table has in-frame clones only and misses some. The V and J calls and the clone size are those of that table, but D and trimming were determined from the DNA. The sample includes 50,000 to 80,000 clones, approximately 85% seen only once; the top ten take about 40%. Input material: peripheral blood. This TCR was sampled from a woman aged 55-69 years with COVID-19, enrolled during active disease.

The CDR3 DNA follows: TGTGCCAGCAGCGTAGAGGCCAGGTCCTACGAGCAGTACTTC. Its protein product is CASSVEARSYEQYF. V usage is TRBV9 and J usage is TRBJ2-7; D not certain. V lost 0 bases and J 1 base, leaving 8 bases between the germline ends. The CDR3 runs to 14 residues. Germline V gives CDR1 SGDLS, CDR2 YYNGEE.